This T cell receptor (beta chain) was profiled in a study of CD8+CD57+ T cells in acquired aplastic anemia. This CDR3 region has 16 residues. V was pared by 2 bases and J by 0 bases, with 13 bases between. CDR1 is SGHRS and CDR2 is YFSETQ in the germline V gene. Genomic DNA templated the TCR beta VDJ and CDR3 profiling. TCRdb re-analysed the reads in MiXCR, keeping a single row per CDR3 protein. Seen here are some 210,000 distinct CDR3 sequences, over 55% observed once, and the top ten hold less than 30%. The chain combines TRBV5-1 with TRBJ2-3; TRBD1 is a possible D gene (5 bases). The sequencing sample was made of sorted CD4+, CD8+, or CD8+CD57+ T cells (not recorded which) from PBMCs. This TCR was sampled from a human donor in good health. The chain's CDR3 is CASSFYQGSSTDTQYF. CDR3 DNA sequence: TGCGCCAGCAGCTTTTACCAGGGCTCTAGCACAGATACGCAGTATTTT.